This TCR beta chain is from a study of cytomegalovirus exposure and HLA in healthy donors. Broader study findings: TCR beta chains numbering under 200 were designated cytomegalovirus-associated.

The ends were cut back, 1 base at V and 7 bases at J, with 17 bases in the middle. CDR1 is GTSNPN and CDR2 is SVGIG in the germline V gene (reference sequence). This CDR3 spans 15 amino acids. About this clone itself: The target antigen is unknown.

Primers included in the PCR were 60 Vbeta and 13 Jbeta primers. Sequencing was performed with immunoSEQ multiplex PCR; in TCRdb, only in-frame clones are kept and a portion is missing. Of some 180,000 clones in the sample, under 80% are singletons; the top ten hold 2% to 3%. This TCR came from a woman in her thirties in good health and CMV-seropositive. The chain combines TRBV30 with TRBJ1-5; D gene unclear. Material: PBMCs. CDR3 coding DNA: TGTGCCTGGAGTGCTGGTAGGGCGGGTGGGCAGCCCCAGCATTTT. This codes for CAWSAGRAGGQPQHF.